This record covers a single T cell receptor (beta chain). Only in-frame clones appear in the TCRdb table, and some are missing; sequencing was by immunoSEQ multiplex PCR. The sample yields 700,000 or so clones, approximately 83% seen once. Trimming cost V 1 base and J 2 bases; bases outside gene matches: 6. Per the germline V gene, CDR1 is SGHVT and CDR2 is SQSDAQ. This CDR3 region has 19 residues. These data originate in a study of shared T cell receptors in the human thymus. A further study also used this sample, focusing on human thymus T cells.

This TCR was sampled from a girl under two years old with a congenital heart defect. Sequencing was carried out using thymocytes. This rearrangement joins TRBV7-4 to TRBJ2-3; TRBD2 aligns across 16 bases. The CDR3 protein is CASSLGGTSGGVSTDTQYF. As DNA, the CDR3 is TGTGCCAGCAGCTTAGGTGGGACTAGCGGGGGGGTATCCACAGATACGCAGTATTTT.